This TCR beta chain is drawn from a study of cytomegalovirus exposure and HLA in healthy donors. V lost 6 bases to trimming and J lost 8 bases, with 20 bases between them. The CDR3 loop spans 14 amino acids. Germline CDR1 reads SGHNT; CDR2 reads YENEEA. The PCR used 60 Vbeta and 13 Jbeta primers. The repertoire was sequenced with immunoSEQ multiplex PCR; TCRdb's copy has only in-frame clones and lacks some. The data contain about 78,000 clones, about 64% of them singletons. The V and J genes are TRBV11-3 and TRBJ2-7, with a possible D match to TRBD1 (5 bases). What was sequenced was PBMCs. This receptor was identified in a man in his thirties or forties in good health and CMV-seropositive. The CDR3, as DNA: TGTGCCAGCAGTCTACTATCGACAGTTGATAAGCAGTACTTC. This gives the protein CASSLLSTVDKQYF.